This T cell receptor (beta chain) is drawn from a study of blood T cell repertoires in COVID-19. Source study methods: Nucleated cell counts were estimated from reference gene primer amplification. Sequencing was performed with immunoSEQ multiplex PCR; in TCRdb, only in-frame clones are kept and a portion is missing. V, J and clone size are taken as reported in that table, and D and trimming were inferred from the DNA itself. The table has around 480,000 clones, about 90% seen once. V was pared by 4 bases and J by 6 bases, with 14 bases of the junction left unmatched. Per germline, CDR1 SGHRS and CDR2 YFSETQ. The CDR3 loop spans 16 amino acids. Each recovered donor of Cohort 3 presented with two negative PCRs, clearance, or symptom resolution.

Input material: PBMCs or T cells enriched from blood (not recorded which). The chain combines TRBV5-1 with TRBJ1-1; TRBD1 agrees at 8 bases. The clonotype originates from a woman aged 18-35 years who had recovered from COVID-19. This chain's CDR3 is CASSHRDRRDRPEAFF. The CDR3 nucleotides read TGCGCCAGCAGCCACCGGGACAGGCGAGACCGGCCTGAAGCTTTCTTT.